This T cell receptor (beta chain) was sequenced during a study of PD-L1 blockade in urothelial cancer. Study-level information: Patients' histories included 0 to 3 prior chemotherapy regimens.

Clones were sequenced by immunoSEQ multiplex PCR, and TCRdb holds only the in-frame ones, with some missing. This table has around 56,000 clones, approximately 86% appearing once. The source of this sequence is a man in his fifties or sixties with urothelial cancer. The input for sequencing was PBMCs, taken around atezolizumab (anti-PD-L1) treatment.

In DNA form, the CDR3 reads TGTGCCAGCAGTTTATCGGCGACAAGACGAAACACCATATATTTT. The encoded protein is CASSLSATRRNTIYF. The chain has TRBV27 and TRBJ1-3; no clear D. The CDR3 covers 15 residues. Trimming removed 0 bases at V and 5 bases at J, with 11 bases between. The germline CDR1 and CDR2 sequences are MNHEY and SMNVEV (reference sequence).